These 31 T cell receptor beta chains were all obtained from the same sample, sequenced in a study of patients and donors after allogeneic stem cell transplantation. Using its own MiXCR run on the RT-PCR reads, TCRdb lists one record per CDR3 protein. The table has 17,000 or so distinct CDR3 sequences, 27% seen once. The source material was blood, either unsorted or a sorted T cell fraction (not recorded which). The receptors derive from a human donor who was either an allogeneic HSCT recipient or a stem cell or donor lymphocyte infusion donor (not recorded which). It is not recorded whose cells these are; they may come from a transplant donor.

The rearrangement uses TRBV25-1 and TRBJ1-1, with 7 bases lining up with TRBD1. CDR3 length: 14 amino acids. V dropped 3 bases and J dropped 8; count of bases not matched to a gene: 9. CDR1 is MGHDK, CDR2 SYGVNS, per germline. CDR3 protein: CASSDQNRGAEAFF. In nucleotides, the CDR3 is TGTGCCAGCAGTGATCAGAACAGGGGAGCGGAAGCTTTCTTT.

The chain couples TRBV4-2 to TRBJ1-6, with D hard to call. Germline V CDR1 and CDR2: LGHNA, YNFKEQ. The length of the CDR3 is 15 residues. The germline V and J ends were trimmed by 2 bases and 10 bases, with 15 bases remaining between them. This CDR3 reads CASSQKRQQPSPLHF. Here the CDR3 DNA reads TGTGCCAGCAGCCAAAAGCGGCAGCAACCATCACCCCTCCACTTT.

By frequency in the sample, this clonotype is medium-sized (0.01 to 0.1%). The chain recombines TRBV28 with TRBJ1-1; D is undetermined. The CDR3 totals 13 residues. Germline V gene sequence: CDR1 MDHEN, CDR2 SYDVKM. V shed 7 bases and J shed 3 bases, with 12 bases lying between them. CDR3 sequence (DNA): TGTGCCAGCACTTTCAGGAAGGACACTGAAGCTTTCTTT. Translated, it gives CASTFRKDTEAFF.

This clonotype was seen more than once but under ten times. The rearrangement links TRBV10-3 to TRBJ1-2; weak D call: TRBD1 (6 bases). V was pared by 6 bases and J by 7 bases, with 15 bases between. The germline V gene encodes CDR1 ENHRY and CDR2 SYGVKD. The CDR3 consists of 13 residues. The CDR3: CAISYYRDSGYTF. The CDR3 coding sequence is TGTGCCATCAGCTATTACAGGGATTCTGGCTACACCTTC.

This clonotype was observed once. The chain employs TRBV4-1 and TRBJ2-7; the D gene is possibly TRBD2 (6 bases). Trimming cost V 3 bases and J 4 bases, with 16 bases left between them. There are 15 residues in the CDR3. Germline CDR1 is MGHRA and CDR2 is YSYEKL. The CDR3 region has the DNA TGCGCCAGCAGCCACCTTTGGAGGGGCCAGTACGAGCAGTACTTC. Amino acid sequence: CASSHLWRGQYEQYF.

This clonotype appeared a few times. The chain combines TRBV20-1 with TRBJ1-2; 9 nucleotides agree with TRBD1. The CDR3 is 15 amino acids. V dropped 8 bases and J dropped 8; count of bases not matched to a gene: 18. The V gene's germline CDR1 is DFQATT and CDR2 SNEGSKA (reference sequence). CDR3 in DNA: TGCAGTCCCCCGGTGGGGCAACAGGGGGCGAGAGGCTACACCTTC. It is translated as CSPPVGQQGARGYTF.

The chain couples TRBV4-3 to TRBJ1-4, with 10 nucleotides matching TRBD1. With 4 bases clipped from V and 8 bases from J, the junction kept 10 bases outside the gene matches. This CDR3 region has 16 residues. In germline, CDR1 is LGHNA, CDR2 YSLEER. The CDR3 here is CASSRKWTGGTEKLFF. The CDR3 nucleotides are TGCGCCAGCAGCCGAAAGTGGACAGGGGGTACGGAAAAACTGTTTTTT.

This clonotype was counted ten times or more. The chain uses TRBV5-6 and TRBJ1-3; D is perhaps TRBD1 (5 bases). This CDR3 region has 17 residues. V lost 4 bases and J lost 2, with 19 bases in between. From germline, CDR1 is SGHDT and CDR2 YYEEEE. DNA of the CDR3: TGTGCCAGCAGCACCGACGGGGACGGGCCGCCTGGAAACACCATATATTTT. As protein: CASSTDGDGPPGNTIYF.

V and J are TRBV20-1 and TRBJ1-2; no clear D. The CDR3 has 13 residues. With 7 bases removed from V and 1 base from J, the gap between germline ends came to 13 bases. Germline assignment: CDR1 DFQATT and CDR2 SNEGSKA (reference sequence). CDR3 DNA sequence: TGCAGTGTACCACTCGACGGTAACTATGGCTACACCTTC. Its translation is CSVPLDGNYGYTF.

The V gene is TRBV6-5, the J gene TRBJ1-5, with a tentative D call TRBD1 (6 bases). The length of the CDR3 is 15 residues. Deletions cut 6 bases from V and 2 bases from J, with 14 bases between. In germline, CDR1 is MNHEY, CDR2 SVGAGI. In nucleotides, the CDR3 is TGTGCCAGCAGGCGTGGGGGGCCGGGCAATCAGCCCCAGCATTTT. Protein sequence: CASRRGGPGNQPQHF.

This clonotype was recorded only once. This sequence joins TRBV12-3 or TRBV12-4 and TRBJ1-3; D is unresolved. Trimming cost V 2 bases and J 3 bases, with 5 bases left between them. This CDR3 comprises 13 residues. The CDR3, as DNA: TGTGCCAGCAGTTTAACCTTTGGAAACACCATATATTTT. Translation gives CASSLTFGNTIYF.

The rearrangement uses TRBV7-8 and TRBJ1-5; TRBD1 matches at 7 bases. Trimming removed 3 bases from V and 7 bases from J; junction bases left unmatched: 3. This CDR3 has 13 residues. Germline CDR1 is SGHVS and CDR2 is FQNEAQ. This CDR3 is CASSFQDRQPQHF. The DNA for the CDR3 is TGTGCCAGCAGCTTTCAGGACAGGCAGCCCCAGCATTTT.

Relative to its sample, this clonotype is medium-sized. J is TRBJ2-7 and V is TRBV12-3 or TRBV12-4; 7 bases agree with TRBD1. The junction had 7 bases not matched to a gene; V was cut back by 4 bases and J by 1 base. This CDR3 is 15 amino acids long. CDR3 region: CASSSQGGLSYEQYF. The DNA for the CDR3 is TGTGCCAGCAGTTCTCAAGGGGGCCTGTCCTACGAGCAGTACTTC.

This chain joins TRBV6-2 or TRBV6-3 and TRBJ1-1; D is unclear. V lost 5 bases and J 10 bases, leaving 11 bases between the germline ends. Per the germline V gene, CDR1 is MNHEY and CDR2 is SVGEGT. This CDR3 has 11 residues. CDR3 amino acids: CASSEFPSAFF. Written as DNA, the CDR3 is TGTGCCAGCAGTGAGTTCCCTTCAGCTTTCTTT.

The chain links TRBV5-6 to TRBJ2-5; D is possibly TRBD1 (5 bases). The V end was cut by 4 bases, the J end by 0 bases, with 7 bases between. Germline V CDR1 and CDR2: SGHDT, YYEEEE. The CDR3 covers 13 residues. The CDR3 DNA is TGTGCCAGCAGCCGGACAAACCAAGAGACCCAGTACTTC. Amino acid sequence: CASSRTNQETQYF.

This clonotype has more than one count but fewer than ten. This chain links TRBV7-9 with TRBJ1-4; 9 bases map to TRBD1. Germline assignment: CDR1 SEHNR and CDR2 FQNEAQ (reference sequence). CDR3 length equals 14 residues. The V segment lost 6 bases and the J segment 8 bases; nucleotides outside the gene matches: 7. The CDR3 protein is CASRLGQGREKLFF. The DNA of the CDR3 is TGTGCCAGCAGATTGGGACAGGGACGGGAAAAACTGTTTTTT.

This clonotype was seen more than once but under ten times. V is TRBV18 and J is TRBJ1-1; D might be TRBD1 (5 bases). CDR3 length: 15 amino acids. From germline, CDR1 is KGHSH and CDR2 LQKENI. Trimming cost V 3 bases and J 0 bases, with 11 bases left between them. The CDR3 nucleotides read TGTGCCAGCTCACCCTACACAGGACTGAACACTGAAGCTTTCTTT. This codes for CASSPYTGLNTEAFF.

This clonotype was counted between two and nine times. The V call is TRBV5-1, the J call TRBJ1-6; the D gene is possibly TRBD1 (6 bases). V was clipped by 2 bases and J by 13 bases, with 10 bases between them. In germline, CDR1 is SGHRS, CDR2 YFSETQ. This CDR3 has 12 amino acids. The DNA for the CDR3 is TGCGCCAGCAGCTTCCAAGGGGGGCCCCTCCACTTT. It codes for CASSFQGGPLHF.

In DNA form, the CDR3 reads TGCAGTGCTACCAGGGGGATGGGGGCAGATACGCAGTATTTT. This sequence encodes CSATRGMGADTQYF. V usage is TRBV20-1 and J usage is TRBJ2-3; 7 nucleotides match TRBD1. The CDR3 is 14 amino acids. The V segment lost 4 bases and the J segment 4 bases; nucleotides outside the gene matches: 8. Germline V gives CDR1 DFQATT, CDR2 SNEGSKA (reference sequence).

This clonotype has only a few counts. The genes are TRBV10-3 and TRBJ1-1; 8 bases match TRBD1. This CDR3 comprises 15 residues. V was pared by 5 bases and J by 4 bases, with 9 bases of the junction left unmatched. The germline gives CDR1 ENHRY, CDR2 SYGVKD. CDR3 DNA sequence: TGTGCCATCAGTCGAGTTCAGGGGGCTGTCACTGAAGCTTTCTTT. It yields the protein CAISRVQGAVTEAFF.

The chain joins TRBV2 to TRBJ2-6, with a possible D match to TRBD1 (5 bases). CDR1 and CDR2 (germline): SNHLY, FYNNEI. This CDR3 has 15 amino acids. Trimming took 3 bases from V and 2 from J, leaving 8 bases between them. The CDR3 loop is CASSELGPGANVLTF. The CDR3 coding sequence is TGTGCCAGCAGTGAGTTGGGGCCTGGGGCCAACGTCCTGACTTTC.

The DNA of the CDR3 is TGTGCCAGCAGCACAGGGTGGGACACTGAAGCTTTCTTT. It is translated as CASSTGWDTEAFF. The chain uses TRBV5-5 and TRBJ1-1, with D perhaps matching TRBD1 (6 bases). The CDR3 contains 13 residues. Germline CDR1 SGHKS, CDR2 YYEKEE (reference sequence). V was clipped by 4 bases and J by 3 bases, with 10 bases between them. The full variable domain, its missing parts supplied by reference TRBV5-5 and TRBJ1-1, is DAGVTQSPTHLIKTRGQQVTLRCSPISGHKSVSWYQQVLGQGPQFIFQYYEKEERGRGNFPDRFSARQFPNYSSELNVNALLLGDSALYLCASSTGWDTEAFFGQGTRLTVV.

The rearrangement links TRBV24-1 to TRBJ2-3, with 7 bases lining up with TRBD1. The V segment lost 3 bases and the J segment 0 bases; nucleotides outside the gene matches: 8. The CDR3 runs 17 residues. Looked up from germline, CDR1 is KGHDR and CDR2 is SFDVKD. This CDR3 reads CATSDRTGRPSTDTQYF. The CDR3 coding sequence is TGTGCCACCAGTGATCGGACAGGCCGACCTAGCACAGATACGCAGTATTTT.

The chain has TRBV5-1 and TRBJ1-1, with a possible D match to TRBD1 (5 bases). Trimming removed 1 base at V and 2 bases at J, with 12 bases between. This CDR3 spans 15 amino acids. CDR1 is SGHRS and CDR2 is YFSETQ in the germline V gene. The CDR3 sequence is CASSLSGTLNTEAFF. The CDR3 nucleotides read TGCGCCAGCAGCTTGTCCGGGACCTTAAACACTGAAGCTTTCTTT.

The table lists this clonotype with a few counts. This chain connects TRBV7-7 to TRBJ2-3; D remains ambiguous. There are 15 residues in the CDR3. V lost 5 bases and J 5 bases, leaving 17 bases between the germline ends. Germline V gene lookup returns CDR1 SSHAT and CDR2 FNYEAQ (reference sequence). CDR3: CASSLTNRLGDTQYF. The CDR3 DNA follows: TGTGCCAGCAGCCTTACAAACCGACTGGGAGATACGCAGTATTTT.

This clonotype was seen a single time. This chain links TRBV20-1 with TRBJ1-4; 10 bases align to TRBD1. CDR3 length equals 14 residues. The germline gives CDR1 DFQATT, CDR2 SNEGSKA (reference sequence). The trim removed 5 bases at V and 15 bases at J, leaving 15 bases unmatched. The CDR3 DNA reads as TGCAGTGCTGACCCCCGGGACAGGGGACATCAAGTGTTTTTT. Translating it yields CSADPRDRGHQVFF.

The chain is built from TRBV2 and TRBJ1-1; weak D call: TRBD1 (6 bases). The CDR3 spans 15 residues. V gave up 7 bases and J gave up 0 bases, with 15 bases separating them. Looked up from germline, CDR1 is SNHLY and CDR2 is FYNNEI. The CDR3 DNA is TGTGCCAGCACCCAATCGACAGGTCTGAACACTGAAGCTTTCTTT. Amino acids: CASTQSTGLNTEAFF. The variable domain in full, with the rest retrieved from reference TRBV2 and TRBJ1-1, is EPEVTQTPSHQVTQMGQEVILRCVPISNHLYFYWYRQILGQKVEFLVSFYNNEISEKSEIFDDQFSVERPDGSNFTLKIRSTKLEDSAMYFCASTQSTGLNTEAFFGQGTRLTVV.

V usage is TRBV9 and J usage is TRBJ1-2; tentatively, D is TRBD1 (5 bases). Trimming pared 3 bases from V and 1 base from J, leaving 7 bases between. This CDR3 region has 13 residues. CDR1 and CDR2 from the germline V gene are SGDLS and YYNGEE. DNA for the CDR3: TGTGCCAGCAGCGAGACAGTTAACTATGGCTACACCTTC. Amino acids: CASSETVNYGYTF.

The V gene is TRBV19, the J gene TRBJ1-1; D perhaps matches TRBD1 (5 bases). The germline V and J ends were trimmed by 6 bases and 11 bases, with 22 bases remaining between them. The CDR3 runs to 14 residues. Per germline, CDR1 LNHDA and CDR2 SQIVND (reference sequence). The CDR3 nucleotides read TGTGCCAGTAGCCCCACTCCGGGACGCTTTTCTGCTTTCTTT. Its protein is CASSPTPGRFSAFF.

This clonotype was recorded a few times. The rearrangement joins TRBV28 to TRBJ1-5; no firm D call. The CDR3 contains 11 residues. From germline, CDR1 is MDHEN and CDR2 SYDVKM. V lost 6 bases and J 8 bases, leaving 8 bases between the germline ends. CDR3 nucleotides: TGTGCCAGCAGCCGGTTCGAGCCCCAGCATTTT. The encoded protein is CASSRFEPQHF.

The V call is TRBV11-2, the J call TRBJ1-1; D uncertain. The CDR3 totals 17 residues. V was cut by 0 bases and J by 4 bases, with 18 bases left in between. Germline CDR1 and CDR2: SGHAT and FQNNGV. CDR3 DNA: TGTGCCAGCAGCTTAGATTGGGGTGGAGGGCTCGTCACTGAAGCTTTCTTT. Its translation is CASSLDWGGGLVTEAFF.